Presented here are 2 T cell receptor beta chains from one specimen sequenced in a study of beta chain features in type 1 diabetes. Since all of the isolated RNA was reverse transcribed, expressed TCRB transcripts were what got sequenced. Assay used: immunoSEQ multiplex PCR; TCRdb lists only in-frame clones, some missing. In the table there are about 360,000 clones, 10% to 15% of which are singletons. What was sequenced was naive CD4+ T cells from blood. The receptors derive from a man aged 18 to 30 in good health.

The chain couples TRBV6-5 to TRBJ2-7; 7 bases are shared with TRBD2. The V and J ends lost 4 bases and 0 bases, in that order; junction bases with no gene match: 9. The CDR3 length is 16 residues. Per germline, CDR1 MNHEY and CDR2 SVGAGI. The CDR3 loop is CASSLLAEISSYEQYF. In DNA form, the CDR3 reads TGTGCCAGCAGTTTGCTAGCGGAAATTAGCTCCTACGAGCAGTACTTC.

This clone was observed a few times. The rearrangement uses TRBV30 and TRBJ2-7, with 9 nucleotides matching TRBD1. The CDR3 spans 14 residues. Germline trimming cut 1 base from V and 2 bases from J; bases unmatched to any gene: 3. CDR1 is GTSNPN, CDR2 SVGIG, per germline (reference sequence). The CDR3 loop is CAWSAGTGTYEQYF. CDR3 bases: TGTGCCTGGAGTGCCGGGACAGGGACCTACGAGCAGTACTTC.